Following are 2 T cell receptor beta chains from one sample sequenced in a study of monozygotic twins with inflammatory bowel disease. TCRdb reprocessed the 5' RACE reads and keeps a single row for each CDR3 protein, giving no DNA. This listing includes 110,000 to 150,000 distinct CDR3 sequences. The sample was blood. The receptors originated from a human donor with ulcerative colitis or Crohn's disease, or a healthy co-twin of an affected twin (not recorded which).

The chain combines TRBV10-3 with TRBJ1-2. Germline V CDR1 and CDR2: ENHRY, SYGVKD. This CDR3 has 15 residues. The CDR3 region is CAISESAGRNYGYTF.

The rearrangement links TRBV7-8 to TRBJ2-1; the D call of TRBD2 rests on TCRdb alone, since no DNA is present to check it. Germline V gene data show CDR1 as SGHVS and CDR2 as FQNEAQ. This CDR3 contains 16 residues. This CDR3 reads CASSGGLAGSEDEQFF.